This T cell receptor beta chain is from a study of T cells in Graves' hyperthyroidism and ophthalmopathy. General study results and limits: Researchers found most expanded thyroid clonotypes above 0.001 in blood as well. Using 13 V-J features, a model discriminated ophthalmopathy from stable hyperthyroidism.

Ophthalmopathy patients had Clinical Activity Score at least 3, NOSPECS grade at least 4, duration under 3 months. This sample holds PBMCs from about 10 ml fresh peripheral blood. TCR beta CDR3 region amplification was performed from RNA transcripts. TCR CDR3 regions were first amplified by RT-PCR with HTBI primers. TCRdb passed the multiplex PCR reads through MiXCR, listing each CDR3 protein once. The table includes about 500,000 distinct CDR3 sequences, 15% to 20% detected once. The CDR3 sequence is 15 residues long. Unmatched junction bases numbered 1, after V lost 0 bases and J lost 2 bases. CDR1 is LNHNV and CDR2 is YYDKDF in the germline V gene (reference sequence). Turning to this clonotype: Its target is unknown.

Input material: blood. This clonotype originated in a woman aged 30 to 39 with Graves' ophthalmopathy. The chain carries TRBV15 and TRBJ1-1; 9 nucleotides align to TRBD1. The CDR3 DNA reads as TGTGCCACCAGCAGAGAAACAGGGGGCAACACTGAAGCTTTCTTT. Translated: CATSRETGGNTEAFF.